The text below deals with one TCR beta chain. The sample originates from a study of blood T cell repertoires in COVID-19. Study-wide context: Samples came from the United States, Italy and Spain, spanning acute and convalescent COVID-19. Sources were T cells, B-cell-depleted T cells, or PBMCs; the material itself was cDNA or gDNA.

In the authors' workflow: Amplifying reference gene primers gave estimates of nucleated cell counts. Measured with immunoSEQ multiplex PCR; TCRdb has only the in-frame clones, and not every one. V and J calls and clone size follow that table, whereas D and trimming were derived from the DNA. The sample records about 97,000 clones, roughly nine tenths being singletons. The V and J ends lost 7 bases and 2 bases respectively, with 15 bases between them. Germline V gene data show CDR1 as LNHDA and CDR2 as SQIVND (reference sequence). This CDR3 is 15 amino acids long. This sequence was found in a man between 50 and 59 years old with active COVID-19. The rearrangement joins TRBV19 to TRBJ1-5; D is ambiguous. Material for sequencing was peripheral blood. The CDR3 DNA is TGTGCCAGTAAGGGCGGGAGGACTGGCAATCAGCCCCAGCATTTT. Protein product: CASKGGRTGNQPQHF.